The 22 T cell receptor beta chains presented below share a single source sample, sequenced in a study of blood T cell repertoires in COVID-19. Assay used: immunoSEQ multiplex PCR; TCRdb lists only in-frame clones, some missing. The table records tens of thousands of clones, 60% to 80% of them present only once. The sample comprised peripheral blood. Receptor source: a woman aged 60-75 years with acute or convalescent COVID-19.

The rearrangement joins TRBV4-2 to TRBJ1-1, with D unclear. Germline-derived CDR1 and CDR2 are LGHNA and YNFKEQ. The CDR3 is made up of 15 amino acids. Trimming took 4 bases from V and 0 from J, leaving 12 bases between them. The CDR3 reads CASSPSVALNTEAFF. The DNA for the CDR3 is TGTGCCAGCAGCCCTTCTGTAGCCTTGAACACTGAAGCTTTCTTT.

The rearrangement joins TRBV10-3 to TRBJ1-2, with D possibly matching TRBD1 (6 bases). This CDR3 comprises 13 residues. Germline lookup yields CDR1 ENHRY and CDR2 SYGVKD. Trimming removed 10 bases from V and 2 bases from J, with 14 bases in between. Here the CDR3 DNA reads TGTGCCACGGACAGCGAAGCAAACTATGGCTACACCTTC. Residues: CATDSEANYGYTF.

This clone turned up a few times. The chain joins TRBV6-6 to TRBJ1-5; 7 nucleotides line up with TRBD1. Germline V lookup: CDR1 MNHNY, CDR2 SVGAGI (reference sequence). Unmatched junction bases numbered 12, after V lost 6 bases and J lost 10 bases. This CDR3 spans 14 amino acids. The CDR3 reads CASSSGQVFQPQHF. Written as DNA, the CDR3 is TGTGCCAGCAGCTCTGGACAGGTATTCCAACCCCAGCATTTT.

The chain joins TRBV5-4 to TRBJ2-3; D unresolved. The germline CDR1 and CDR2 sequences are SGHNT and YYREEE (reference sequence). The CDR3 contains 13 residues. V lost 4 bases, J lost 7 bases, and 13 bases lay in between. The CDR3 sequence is CASSLFPSHTQYF. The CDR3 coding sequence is TGTGCCAGCAGCCTCTTTCCTTCCCATACGCAGTATTTT.

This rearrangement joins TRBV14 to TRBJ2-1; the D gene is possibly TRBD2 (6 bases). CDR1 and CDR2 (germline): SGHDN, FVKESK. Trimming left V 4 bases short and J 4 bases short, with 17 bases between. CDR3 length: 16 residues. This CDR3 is CASSLLGSGAYNEQFF. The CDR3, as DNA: TGTGCCAGCAGCCTCCTCGGTAGCGGAGCTTACAATGAGCAGTTCTTC.

The DNA of the CDR3 is TGTGCCAGCAGGTCAGGGGTCTATGGCTACACCTTC. This sequence encodes CASRSGVYGYTF. The V call is TRBV2, the J call TRBJ1-2; weak D call: TRBD1 (6 bases). Germline assignment: CDR1 SNHLY and CDR2 FYNNEI. The CDR3 runs to 12 residues. Trimming stripped 6 bases from V and 4 bases from J, with 9 bases between.

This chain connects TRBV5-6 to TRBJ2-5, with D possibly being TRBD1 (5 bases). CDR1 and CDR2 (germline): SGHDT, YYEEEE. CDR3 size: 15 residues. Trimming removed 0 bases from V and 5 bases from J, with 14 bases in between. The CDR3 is CASSLGWGRAETQYF. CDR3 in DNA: TGTGCCAGCAGCTTGGGATGGGGCAGGGCGGAGACCCAGTACTTC.

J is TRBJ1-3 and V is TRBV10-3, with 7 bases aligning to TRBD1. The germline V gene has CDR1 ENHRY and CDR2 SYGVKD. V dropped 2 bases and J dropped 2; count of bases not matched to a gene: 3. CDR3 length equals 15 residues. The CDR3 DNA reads TGTGCCATCAGTGAGAGGACAGGACCTGGAAACACCATATATTTT. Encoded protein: CAISERTGPGNTIYF.

CDR3 bases: TGTGCCAGCAGTTCCCAGGGCAGATCCTACGAGCAGTACTTC. It translates to CASSSQGRSYEQYF. V and J are TRBV27 and TRBJ2-7; weak D call: TRBD1 (5 bases). CDR1 and CDR2 from the germline V gene are MNHEY and SMNVEV (reference sequence). The length of the CDR3 is 14 residues. The V gene lost 4 bases and the J gene lost 1 base, with 11 bases spanning the gap.

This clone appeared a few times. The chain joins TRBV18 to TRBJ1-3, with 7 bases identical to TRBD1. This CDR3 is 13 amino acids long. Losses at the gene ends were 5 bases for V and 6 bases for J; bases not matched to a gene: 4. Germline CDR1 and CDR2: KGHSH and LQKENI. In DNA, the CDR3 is TGTGCCAGCTCAACAGGGGAGGCAAACACCATATATTTT. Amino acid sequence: CASSTGEANTIYF. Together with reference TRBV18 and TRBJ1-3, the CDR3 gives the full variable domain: NAGVMQNPRHLVRRRGQEARLRCSPMKGHSHVYWYRQLPEEGLKFMVYLQKENIIDESGMPKERFSAEFPKEGPSILRIQQVVRGDSAAYFCASSTGEANTIYFGEGSWLTVV.

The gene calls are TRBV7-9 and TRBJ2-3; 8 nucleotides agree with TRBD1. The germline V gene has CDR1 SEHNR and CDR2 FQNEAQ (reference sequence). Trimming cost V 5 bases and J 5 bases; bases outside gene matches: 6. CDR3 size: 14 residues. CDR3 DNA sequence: TGTGCCAGCAGCCCGGGACAGGACGGAGATACGCAGTATTTT. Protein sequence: CASSPGQDGDTQYF.

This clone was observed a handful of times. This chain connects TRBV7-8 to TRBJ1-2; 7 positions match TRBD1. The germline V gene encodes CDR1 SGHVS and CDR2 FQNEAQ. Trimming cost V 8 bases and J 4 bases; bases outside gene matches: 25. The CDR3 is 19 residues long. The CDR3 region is CASGSSHPGQTLLVYGYTF. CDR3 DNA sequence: TGTGCCAGCGGCTCGTCTCATCCGGGACAGACCCTCTTGGTCTATGGCTACACCTTC.

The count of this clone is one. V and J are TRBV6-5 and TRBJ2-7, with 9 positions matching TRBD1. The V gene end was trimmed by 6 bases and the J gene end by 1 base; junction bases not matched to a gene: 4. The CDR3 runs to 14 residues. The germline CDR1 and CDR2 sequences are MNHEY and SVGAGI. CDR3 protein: CASRPGQGSYEQYF. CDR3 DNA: TGTGCCAGCAGACCGGGACAGGGATCCTACGAGCAGTACTTC.

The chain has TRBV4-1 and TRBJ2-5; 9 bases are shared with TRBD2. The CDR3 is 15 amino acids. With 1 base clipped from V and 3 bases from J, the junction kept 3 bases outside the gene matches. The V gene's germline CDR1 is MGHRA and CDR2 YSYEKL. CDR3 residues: CASSQGPSGEETQYF. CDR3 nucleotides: TGCGCCAGCAGCCAAGGGCCTAGCGGGGAAGAGACCCAGTACTTC.

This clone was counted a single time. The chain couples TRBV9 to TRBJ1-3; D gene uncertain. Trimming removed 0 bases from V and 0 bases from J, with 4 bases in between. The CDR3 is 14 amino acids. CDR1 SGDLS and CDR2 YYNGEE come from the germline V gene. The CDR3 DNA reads TGTGCCAGCAGCGTAGACAGCTCTGGAAACACCATATATTTT. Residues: CASSVDSSGNTIYF.

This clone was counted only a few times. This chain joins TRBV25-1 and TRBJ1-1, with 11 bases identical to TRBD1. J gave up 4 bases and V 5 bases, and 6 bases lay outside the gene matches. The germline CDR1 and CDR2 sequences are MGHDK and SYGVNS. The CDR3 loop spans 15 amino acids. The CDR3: CASSFSGTGGTEAFF. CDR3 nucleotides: TGTGCCAGCAGTTTTTCCGGGACAGGGGGCACTGAAGCTTTCTTT.

CDR3 nucleotide sequence: TGTGCCAGCAGATCCGGACAGGGCGGCAGCTATGGCTACACCTTC. It specifies CASRSGQGGSYGYTF. The chain has TRBV14 and TRBJ1-2; 8 bases are shared with TRBD1. V lost 6 bases to trimming and J lost 4 bases; unmatched junction nucleotides: 10. Germline lookup yields CDR1 SGHDN and CDR2 FVKESK. The CDR3 consists of 15 residues.

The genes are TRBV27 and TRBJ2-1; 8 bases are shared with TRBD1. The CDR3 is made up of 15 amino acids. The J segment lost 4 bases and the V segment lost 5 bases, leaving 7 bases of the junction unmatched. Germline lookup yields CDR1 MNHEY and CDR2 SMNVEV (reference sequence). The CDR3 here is CASSPQGALYNEQFF. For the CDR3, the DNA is TGTGCCAGCAGTCCTCAGGGGGCCCTTTACAATGAGCAGTTCTTC.

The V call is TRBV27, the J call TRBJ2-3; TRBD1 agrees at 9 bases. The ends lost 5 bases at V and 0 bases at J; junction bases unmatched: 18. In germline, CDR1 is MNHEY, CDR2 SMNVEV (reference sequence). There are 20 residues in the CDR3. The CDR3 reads CASSPADGTGLPSSTDTQYF. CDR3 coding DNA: TGTGCCAGCAGTCCAGCGGACGGGACAGGGCTCCCTTCTAGCACAGATACGCAGTATTTT.

DNA for the CDR3: TGTGCCAGCAGCTTAGATGGGGCCGTGGGCACTGAAGCTTTCTTT. It yields the protein CASSLDGAVGTEAFF. The gene calls are TRBV11-2 and TRBJ1-1; tentatively, D is TRBD1 (5 bases). Germline CDR1 reads SGHAT; CDR2 reads FQNNGV. Trimming removed 0 bases from V and 4 bases from J, with 12 bases in between. The CDR3 spans 15 residues.

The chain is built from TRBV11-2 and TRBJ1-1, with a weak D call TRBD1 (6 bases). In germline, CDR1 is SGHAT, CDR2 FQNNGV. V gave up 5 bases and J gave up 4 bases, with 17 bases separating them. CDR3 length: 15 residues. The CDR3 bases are TGTGCCAGCAGCCTTAGATCAGGGGTCGGCACTGAAGCTTTCTTT. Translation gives CASSLRSGVGTEAFF.

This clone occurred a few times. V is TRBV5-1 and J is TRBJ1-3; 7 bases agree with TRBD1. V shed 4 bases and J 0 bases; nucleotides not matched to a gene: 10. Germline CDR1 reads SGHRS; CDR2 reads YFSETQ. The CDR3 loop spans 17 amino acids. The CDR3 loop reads CASSPPGGQSSGNTIYF. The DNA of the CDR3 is TGCGCCAGCAGCCCTCCCGGGGGACAGAGCTCTGGAAACACCATATATTTT.